This entry lists 5 T cell receptor beta chains sequenced from one sample in a study of T cell clonality in common variable immunodeficiency. Data came from immunoSEQ multiplex PCR; TCRdb stores just in-frame clones and leaves some out. The sample is made up of 35,000 or so clones, none counted only once. The sequenced sample was peripheral blood mononuclear cells. Receptors were obtained from a person aged 18 to 70 in good health.

This clone was counted many times. The read terminates 3 residues before the CDR3 end, so the remaining end is supplied by the germline J gene. The J gene is TRBJ2-5, the V gene TRBV29-1, with TRBD2 matching over 7 bases. V was pared by 7 bases and J by 5 bases, with 13 bases of the junction left unmatched. In germline, CDR1 is SQVTM, CDR2 ANQGSEA. The CDR3 contains 14 residues. CDR3 loop: CSAVARDYRETQYF. CDR3 DNA (partial): TGCAGCGCCGTCGCGAGGGACTATCGGGAGACC.

Ten or more counts support this clone. Read coverage stops 3 residues before the CDR3 terminus; the germline J gene supplies the remainder. The rearrangement joins TRBV5-1 to TRBJ2-3; 7 nucleotides agree with TRBD1. The CDR3 consists of 14 residues. With V trimmed by 4 bases and J by 2 bases, 4 bases remained unmatched. Germline lookup yields CDR1 SGHRS and CDR2 YFSETQ. The CDR3 bases that were read are TGCGCCAGCAGCACAAGGGGGCCCACAGATACG. This codes for CASSTRGPTDT. The CDR3 reads in full as CASSTRGPTDTQYF.

This clone appeared many times. The read stops 3 residues short of the end of the CDR3; the missing end is completed from the germline J gene. The rearrangement links TRBV5-5 to TRBJ2-4, with D maybe TRBD1 (6 bases). The germline CDR1 and CDR2 sequences are SGHKS and YYEKEE (reference sequence). The CDR3 has 14 residues. The CDR3: CASSLGARTPDQYF. The covered CDR3 bases are TGTGCCAGCAGCCTGGGGGCCAGGACACCCGAT.

This clone was counted at least ten times. The read ends 3 residues early relative to the CDR3; the germline J gene fills the gap. This sequence joins TRBV7-2 and TRBJ2-7, with 10 bases lining up with TRBD1. The CDR3 covers 15 residues. CDR1 is SGHTA and CDR2 is FQGNSA in the germline V gene. Trimming at V came to 5 bases and at J to 0 bases, leaving 4 bases not matched to a gene. The CDR3 loop is CASSLGQGSSYEQYF. The sequenced part of the CDR3 DNA is TGTGCCAGCAGCCTGGGACAGGGGAGCTCCTACGAG.

This clone occurred many times. The CDR3 reads CAWSSGQGTNTEAFF. Partial CDR3 DNA: TGTGCCTGGAGTTCGGGACAGGGGACAAACACTGAA. The J gene is TRBJ1-1, the V gene TRBV30, with TRBD1 identical over 10 bases. The read gets to within 3 residues of the CDR3 end, and the germline J gene fills in the rest. Germline V gene lookup returns CDR1 GTSNPN and CDR2 SVGIG (reference sequence). This CDR3 has 15 amino acids. V shed 2 bases and J 2 bases; nucleotides not matched to a gene: 5.